These 29 T cell receptor beta chains share one sample of origin, sequenced in a study of cytomegalovirus exposure and HLA in healthy donors (dated by TCRdb to 2017 to 2019). Library construction relied on the immunoSEQ multiplex PCR assay. The multiplex PCR relied on a mix of 60 forward primers for TCR Vbeta segments and 13 reverse primers for TCR Jbeta segments. TCRdb provides this immuneACCESS table in a form limited to in-frame rearrangements. Some clones are lacking; in checked studies, under half of them reflect an unresolved V gene, and why the rest are absent is not known. Across this sample there are more than 85,000 clones, with over 12% seen only once. Of the sample, roughly 0.89% is held by the ten largest clones. The material sequenced was PBMCs. Receptors were obtained from a female donor in good health and CMV-seronegative.

This clone has a handful of counts. J is TRBJ2-7 and V is TRBV4-3; possibly TRBD2 for D (5 bases). V was clipped by 0 bases and J by 1 base, with 10 bases between them. The CDR3 contains 15 residues. Germline V gene sequence: CDR1 LGHNA, CDR2 YSLEER. CDR3: CASSQEVASSYEQYF. The DNA of the CDR3 is TGCGCCAGCAGCCAAGAGGTAGCGTCTTCCTACGAGCAGTACTTC.

The chain is built from TRBV30 and TRBJ1-3, with D possibly being TRBD1 (6 bases). V lost 5 bases, J lost 0 bases, and 14 bases lay in between. Germline V gene sequence: CDR1 GTSNPN, CDR2 SVGIG (reference sequence). The CDR3 contains 15 residues. As DNA, the CDR3 is TGTGCCTGGGGCACGGACAGATACTCTGGAAACACCATATATTTT. Its translation is CAWGTDRYSGNTIYF.

This sequence joins TRBV7-2 and TRBJ2-5; D ambiguous. V lost 5 bases and J 5 bases, leaving 12 bases between the germline ends. CDR1 SGHTA and CDR2 FQGNSA come from the germline V gene. This CDR3 is 13 amino acids long. CDR3 coding DNA: TGTGCCAGCAGCAAAGGTCGGGTTGAGACCCAGTACTTC. This encodes CASSKGRVETQYF.

The chain is built from TRBV7-8 and TRBJ1-1, with 8 bases matching TRBD1. Unmatched junction bases numbered 4, after V lost 0 bases and J lost 4 bases. CDR1 is SGHVS and CDR2 is FQNEAQ in the germline V gene. The CDR3 length is 15 residues. The DNA of the CDR3 is TGTGCCAGCAGCTTAGCCCGAACAGGGGGCACTGAAGCTTTCTTT. This codes for CASSLARTGGTEAFF. Drawing the rest from reference TRBV7-8 and TRBJ1-1, the complete variable domain is GAGVSQSPRYKVAKRGQDVALRCDPISGHVSLFWYQQALGQGPEFLTYFQNEAQLDKSGLPSDRFFAERPEGSVSTLKIQRTQQEDSAVYLCASSLARTGGTEAFFGQGTRLTVV.

This clone was picked up a small number of times. The chain has TRBV6-5 and TRBJ1-5; 8 nucleotides align to TRBD1. CDR1 and CDR2 (germline): MNHEY, SVGAGI. The CDR3 spans 14 residues. The ends lost 4 bases at V and 5 bases at J; junction bases unmatched: 4. The CDR3, as DNA: TGTGCCAGCAGTTCAGCGACAGGGGATCAGCCCCAGCATTTT. Its translation is CASSSATGDQPQHF.

The chain uses TRBV9 and TRBJ2-1; a weak D match, TRBD1 (5 bases). Germline assignment: CDR1 SGDLS and CDR2 YYNGEE. Trimming left V 0 bases short and J 8 bases short, with 18 bases between. This CDR3 spans 16 amino acids. DNA of the CDR3: TGTGCCAGCAGCGTAGCGGGCAGGGCTTGGTATCATGAGCAGTTCTTC. This codes for CASSVAGRAWYHEQFF.

The rearrangement joins TRBV19 to TRBJ1-4, with D perhaps matching TRBD1 (5 bases). Trimming shortened V by 7 bases and J by 10 bases, and 22 bases separated the two germline ends. The CDR3 extends over 15 amino acids. Germline CDR1 LNHDA, CDR2 SQIVND (reference sequence). The CDR3 coding sequence is TGTGCCAGTAACAATCCCGGGCAGGGATTCGCAAAACTGTTTTTT. Protein product: CASNNPGQGFAKLFF. Full variable domain (rest looked up from reference TRBV19 and TRBJ1-4): DGGITQSPKYLFRKEGQNVTLSCEQNLNHDAMYWYRQDPGQGLRLIYYSQIVNDFQKGDIAEGYSVSREKKESFPLTVTSAQKNPTAFYLCASNNPGQGFAKLFFGSGTQLSVL.

V and J are TRBV10-3 and TRBJ2-2; 11 nucleotides match TRBD1. The CDR3 runs 13 residues. The ends lost 8 bases at V and 8 bases at J; junction bases unmatched: 4. Looked up from germline, CDR1 is ENHRY and CDR2 is SYGVKD. The CDR3 reads CAIGTGGTGELFF. CDR3 DNA: TGTGCCATCGGGACAGGGGGTACTGGGGAGCTGTTTTTT.

This rearrangement joins TRBV30 to TRBJ1-4, with 7 bases lining up with TRBD1. This CDR3 is 16 amino acids long. V was pared by 3 bases and J by 0 bases, with 7 bases of the junction left unmatched. Germline V lookup: CDR1 GTSNPN, CDR2 SVGIG (reference sequence). For the CDR3, the DNA is TGTGCCTGGAGAGGGGACAGCGAAGCAACTAATGAAAAACTGTTTTTT. It translates to CAWRGDSEATNEKLFF.

There are a few counts of this clone. V usage is TRBV7-2 and J usage is TRBJ2-5; a weak D match, TRBD2 (5 bases). Trimming shortened V by 4 bases and J by 2 bases, and 11 bases separated the two germline ends. CDR3 length: 14 residues. Germline V gene lookup returns CDR1 SGHTA and CDR2 FQGNSA. The CDR3 coding sequence is TGTGCCAGCAGCTCCCGTCGGGGACAAGAGACCCAGTACTTC. Residues: CASSSRRGQETQYF. Filled out from reference TRBV7-2 and TRBJ2-5, the complete variable domain reads GAGVSQSPSNKVTEKGKDVELRCDPISGHTALYWYRQSLGQGLEFLIYFQGNSAPDKSGLPSDRFSAERTGGSVSTLTIQRTQQEDSAVYLCASSSRRGQETQYFGPGTRLLVL.

This clone was observed a few times. The chain joins TRBV10-3 to TRBJ1-2, with 9 positions matching TRBD1. CDR1 and CDR2 from the germline V gene are ENHRY and SYGVKD. The CDR3 consists of 15 residues. V was clipped by 10 bases and J by 2 bases; unmatched bases: 11. This chain's CDR3 is CATHPRGQGNYGYTF. The CDR3 nucleotides are TGTGCCACCCACCCGAGGGGACAGGGAAACTATGGCTACACCTTC.

This clone showed up just a few times. CDR3 nucleotide sequence: TGTGCCAGCAGTGAATTCGTGGAGGTCACAGATACGCAGTATTTT. The encoded protein is CASSEFVEVTDTQYF. The chain has TRBV6-1 and TRBJ2-3; a possible D gene is TRBD2 (5 bases). CDR3 size: 15 residues. With 2 bases removed from V and 2 bases from J, the gap between germline ends came to 11 bases. Germline loops: CDR1 MNHNS, CDR2 SASEGT.

CDR3 in amino acids: CASSQDFPNSHLYGYTF. The CDR3 DNA reads TGCGCCAGCAGCCAAGATTTTCCAAACAGCCACCTCTATGGCTACACCTTC. The chain employs TRBV4-3 and TRBJ1-2; no reliable D call. The CDR3 covers 17 residues. CDR1 is LGHNA, CDR2 YSLEER, per germline. The V gene lost 0 bases and the J gene lost 4 bases, with 18 bases spanning the gap.

In this sample, this clone turned up a few times. The V call is TRBV10-3, the J call TRBJ1-1; 7 nucleotides align to TRBD1. V trimming: 6 bases; J trimming: 3 bases; junction bases outside the gene matches: 4. Per the germline V gene, CDR1 is ENHRY and CDR2 is SYGVKD. The CDR3 is 13 residues long. In DNA, the CDR3 is TGTGCCATCAGGGGTGACAGGGACACTGAAGCTTTCTTT. Protein: CAIRGDRDTEAFF.

This rearrangement joins TRBV18 to TRBJ2-7; 9 bases map to TRBD1. Trimming cost V 5 bases and J 6 bases; bases outside gene matches: 11. The CDR3 totals 15 residues. The germline V gene encodes CDR1 KGHSH and CDR2 LQKENI. The CDR3 is CASSAPGQGVSEQYF. CDR3 bases: TGTGCCAGCTCAGCCCCGGGACAGGGTGTCTCCGAGCAGTACTTC.

This clone was picked up a small number of times. The genes are TRBV28 and TRBJ1-2; weak D call: TRBD1 (6 bases). Between the trimmed V and J ends, which lost 5 bases and 2 bases, there was a span of 18 bases. This CDR3 is built from 16 residues. The germline V gene encodes CDR1 MDHEN and CDR2 SYDVKM. Here the CDR3 reads CASSLTSTGLNYGYTF. CDR3 sequence (DNA): TGTGCCAGCAGTCTCACCTCGACAGGATTGAACTATGGCTACACCTTC.

This sequence joins TRBV9 and TRBJ2-3, with 8 bases fitting TRBD2. This CDR3 has 14 residues. Germline values: CDR1 SGDLS, CDR2 YYNGEE. V dropped 4 bases and J dropped 1; count of bases not matched to a gene: 2. The CDR3 is CASSFSGGTDTQYF. The CDR3 DNA reads as TGTGCCAGCAGCTTTAGCGGGGGCACAGATACGCAGTATTTT.

This clone has a handful of counts. The J gene is TRBJ2-3, the V gene TRBV10-1; a weak D match, TRBD1 (5 bases). The germline gives CDR1 WNHNN, CDR2 SYGVQD (reference sequence). The V end lost 2 bases, the J end lost 0 bases, and 9 bases lay between the germline ends. The CDR3 sequence is 15 residues long. The CDR3, as DNA: TGCGCCAGCAGTGAGAGGGGTTCTAGCACAGATACGCAGTATTTT. It is translated as CASSERGSSTDTQYF.

V and J are TRBV10-3 and TRBJ1-3; maybe TRBD1 (6 bases). The germline V gene has CDR1 ENHRY and CDR2 SYGVKD. This CDR3 comprises 16 residues. V was cut by 4 bases and J by 3 bases, with 16 bases left in between. The CDR3 is CAISGPRQGHGNTIYF. The CDR3 nucleotides read TGTGCCATCAGTGGGCCTCGTCAGGGGCATGGAAACACCATATATTTT.

This chain connects TRBV5-4 to TRBJ2-2; 7 bases line up with TRBD2. The CDR3 consists of 15 residues. V gave up 4 bases and J gave up 6 bases; unmatched junction bases: 9. Germline loops: CDR1 SGHNT, CDR2 YYREEE (reference sequence). CDR3 in DNA: TGTGCCAGCAGCCTCGAGGGGAGGGCCTCCGGGGAGCTGTTTTTT. It translates to CASSLEGRASGELFF.

The chain has TRBV21-1 and TRBJ1-1; TRBD1 is the table's D call and was not checked against the DNA. TRBV21-1 is a documented pseudogene. The CDR3 is 14 residues long. The CDR3 protein is CASTKTGKNTEAFF. The CDR3 bases are TGTGCCAGCACCAAAACAGGAAAGAACACTGAAGCTTTCTTT.

This clone came up a few times. The CDR3 sequence is CASSSQRGGGKLEQYF. For the CDR3, the DNA is TGTGCCAGCAGTTCCCAGAGGGGGGGCGGTAAACTCGAGCAGTACTTC. V gene TRBV7-8 combines with J gene TRBJ2-7; maybe TRBD2 (7 bases). Per the germline V gene, CDR1 is SGHVS and CDR2 is FQNEAQ. The CDR3 contains 16 residues. Trimming shortened V by 6 bases and J by 6 bases, and 24 bases separated the two germline ends.

This rearrangement joins TRBV5-4 to TRBJ2-1; 12 bases agree with TRBD2. Germline V CDR1 and CDR2: SGHNT, YYREEE (reference sequence). The CDR3 loop spans 16 amino acids. With 7 bases clipped from V and 4 bases from J, the junction kept 9 bases outside the gene matches. The CDR3 here is CASAAGGLAGYNEQFF. The CDR3, as DNA: TGTGCCAGCGCAGCGGGGGGACTAGCGGGTTACAATGAGCAGTTCTTC. The full variable domain, with the rest looked up from reference TRBV5-4 and TRBJ2-1, is ETGVTQSPTHLIKTRGQQVTLRCSSQSGHNTVSWYQQALGQGPQFIFQYYREEENGRGNFPPRFSGLQFPNYSSELNVNALELDDSALYLCASAAGGLAGYNEQFFGPGTRLTVL.

This clone was recorded only once. The chain links TRBV10-1 to TRBJ2-3; 12 positions agree with TRBD2. The CDR3 extends over 17 amino acids. Trimming removed 5 bases from V and 3 bases from J; junction bases left unmatched: 9. The germline V gene has CDR1 WNHNN and CDR2 SYGVQD (reference sequence). CDR3 DNA: TGCGCCAGCAGTCGGTCTAGCGGGGGGGCCGGTACAGATACGCAGTATTTT. Protein sequence: CASSRSSGGAGTDTQYF.

The CDR3 here is CASNPGADLMGEQFF. DNA of the CDR3: TGTGCCAGCAACCCTGGGGCAGACCTAATGGGTGAGCAGTTCTTC. The gene calls are TRBV25-1 and TRBJ2-1; possible D gene TRBD1, 5 bases. The CDR3 runs 15 residues. Per the germline V gene, CDR1 is MGHDK and CDR2 is SYGVNS. With 7 bases removed from V and 9 bases from J, the gap between germline ends came to 22 bases.

In its sample, this clone was seen a few times. The V and J genes are TRBV9 and TRBJ2-3; TRBD1 aligns across 7 bases. The germline gives CDR1 SGDLS, CDR2 YYNGEE. This CDR3 comprises 12 residues. After removal of 4 bases from V and 5 bases from J, the junction contained 1 base not matched to a gene. The CDR3 loop is CASSWTGDTQYF. Written as DNA, the CDR3 is TGTGCCAGCAGCTGGACAGGAGATACGCAGTATTTT.

The sample holds a few counts of this clone. The V call is TRBV5-1, the J call TRBJ2-7, with TRBD1 identical over 7 bases. Germline V gene sequence: CDR1 SGHRS, CDR2 YFSETQ. V was clipped by 4 bases and J by 3 bases; unmatched bases: 10. The CDR3 is 15 amino acids. The CDR3 DNA follows: TGCGCCAGCAGCCTGATGACAGGGTCGGTCTACGAGCAGTACTTC. Protein: CASSLMTGSVYEQYF.

The chain uses TRBV4-3 and TRBJ2-2, with D unclear. Germline CDR1 LGHNA, CDR2 YSLEER. There are 15 residues in the CDR3. V was cut by 0 bases and J by 2 bases, with 7 bases left in between. The CDR3 DNA sequence: TGCGCCAGCAGCCAAGATCTAACTAACACCGGGGAGCTGTTTTTT. It translates to CASSQDLTNTGELFF.

The chain combines TRBV19 with TRBJ1-2; 8 bases line up with TRBD1. CDR3 length: 13 residues. CDR1 and CDR2 (germline): LNHDA, SQIVND (reference sequence). The V segment lost 6 bases and the J segment 6 bases; nucleotides outside the gene matches: 6. For the CDR3, the DNA is TGTGCCAGTAGCATGGACAGGGAGAATGGCTACACCTTC. Its protein is CASSMDRENGYTF. The whole variable domain, filled in from reference TRBV19 and TRBJ1-2, reads DGGITQSPKYLFRKEGQNVTLSCEQNLNHDAMYWYRQDPGQGLRLIYYSQIVNDFQKGDIAEGYSVSREKKESFPLTVTSAQKNPTAFYLCASSMDRENGYTFGSGTRLTVV.